Below, 16 T cell receptor beta chains from the same sample are listed, as sequenced in a study of T cells after yellow fever vaccination. One entry per CDR3 protein, called by TCRdb with MiXCR from the 5' RACE reads. The data show about 350,000 distinct CDR3 sequences, about 7.8% seen once. Here the sequenced sample was PBMCs, taken about 49 days after the first yellow fever vaccination. The receptors derive from a man aged 18 to 29 who received the YFV17D yellow fever vaccine.

This clonotype showed up many times. The chain uses TRBV7-8 and TRBJ2-5; 8 positions match TRBD1. CDR1 and CDR2 (germline): SGHVS, FQNEAQ. CDR3 length: 14 amino acids. The junction had 2 bases not matched to a gene; V was cut back by 2 bases and J by 3 bases. CDR3 bases: TGTGCCAGCAGCTTAATGACAGGGGAAGAGACCCAGTACTTC. It is translated as CASSLMTGEETQYF. The entire variable domain, with the rest obtained from reference TRBV7-8 and TRBJ2-5, is as follows: GAGVSQSPRYKVAKRGQDVALRCDPISGHVSLFWYQQALGQGPEFLTYFQNEAQLDKSGLPSDRFFAERPEGSVSTLKIQRTQQEDSAVYLCASSLMTGEETQYFGPGTRLLVL.

This clonotype showed up just a few times. The V gene is TRBV29-1, the J gene TRBJ1-1; 8 nucleotides agree with TRBD1. Germline CDR1 reads SQVTM; CDR2 reads ANQGSEA. The V and J ends lost 4 bases and 3 bases, in that order; junction bases with no gene match: 7. There are 14 residues in the CDR3. The CDR3 coding sequence is TGCAGCGTTGTACAGGGGGGGAGCGACACTGAAGCTTTCTTT. Translated: CSVVQGGSDTEAFF.

The chain is built from TRBV7-3 and TRBJ1-1; maybe TRBD1 (5 bases). There are 14 residues in the CDR3. Per the germline V gene, CDR1 is SGHTA and CDR2 is FQGTGA. Between the trimmed V and J ends, which lost 8 bases and 3 bases, there was a span of 16 bases. CDR3 amino acids: CASALQRGDTEAFF. The CDR3 DNA follows: TGTGCCAGCGCCCTACAGCGAGGGGACACTGAAGCTTTCTTT.

This clonotype has a count of ten or more. The chain recombines TRBV6-1 with TRBJ1-1; 8 nucleotides agree with TRBD1. The CDR3 is 17 residues long. Germline V lookup: CDR1 MNHNS, CDR2 SASEGT. J gave up 1 base and V 6 bases, and 13 bases lay outside the gene matches. The CDR3 nucleotides are TGTGCCAGCAGCAAGGACAGGGAAGGTAGTAAGAACACTGAAGCTTTCTTT. Its protein is CASSKDREGSKNTEAFF.

J is TRBJ1-1 and V is TRBV7-9; D is possibly TRBD1 (5 bases). The CDR3 spans 17 residues. Germline V gene sequence: CDR1 SEHNR, CDR2 FQNEAQ (reference sequence). With 4 bases removed from V and 11 bases from J, the gap between germline ends came to 29 bases. In DNA form, the CDR3 reads TGTGCCAGCAGCTCCACACCTATAACTTTCGGGGGACGCGAGGCTTTCTTT. Translating gives CASSSTPITFGGREAFF.

This sequence joins TRBV7-3 and TRBJ1-2; TRBD1 matches at 7 bases. J lost 5 bases, V lost 4 bases, and 4 bases had no gene match. In germline, CDR1 is SGHTA, CDR2 FQGTGA. There are 13 residues in the CDR3. As DNA, the CDR3 is TGTGCCAGCAGCTCGGGACAGCGATATGGCTACACCTTC. It is translated as CASSSGQRYGYTF.

The chain joins TRBV7-2 to TRBJ2-5, with 7 bases that match TRBD2. V lost 7 bases, J lost 2 bases, and 13 bases stayed unmatched. There are 16 residues in the CDR3. Germline V lookup: CDR1 SGHTA, CDR2 FQGNSA. As DNA, the CDR3 is TGTGCCAGCACCCCCGGCCCAGCGGGGAATCAAGAGACCCAGTACTTC. It codes for CASTPGPAGNQETQYF.

This clonotype was observed a handful of times. This rearrangement joins TRBV6-5 to TRBJ2-2; D call uncertain. CDR3 length: 13 residues. V was shortened by 2 bases and J by 3 bases, with 4 bases between the two germline ends. Germline CDR1 and CDR2: MNHEY and SVGAGI. The CDR3 sequence is CASSYTYTGELFF. The CDR3 coding sequence is TGTGCCAGCAGTTACACTTACACCGGGGAGCTGTTTTTT.

The V and J genes are TRBV7-3 and TRBJ2-6; TRBD1 agrees at 7 bases. V was pared by 4 bases and J by 0 bases, with 9 bases of the junction left unmatched. The CDR3 has 18 residues. Germline CDR1 is SGHTA and CDR2 is FQGTGA. CDR3 in DNA: TGTGCCAGCAGCTCCCCCCGAGGGGGCTTCTCTGGGGCCAACGTCCTGACTTTC. Its translation is CASSSPRGGFSGANVLTF.

The chain uses TRBV7-2 and TRBJ1-2; a possible D gene is TRBD1 (5 bases). V shed 5 bases and J shed 3 bases, with 19 bases lying between them. CDR1 is SGHTA, CDR2 FQGNSA, per germline. This CDR3 has 16 residues. The CDR3 DNA reads TGTGCCAGCAGCCCTCTCTCGAGGGGAGGGGACTATGGCTACACCTTC. Translated, it gives CASSPLSRGGDYGYTF.

The V gene is TRBV2, the J gene TRBJ2-7, with unresolved D. Trimming cost V 4 bases and J 4 bases, with 8 bases left between them. Germline-derived CDR1 and CDR2 are SNHLY and FYNNEI. This CDR3 contains 12 residues. The CDR3 spells CASSGPQYEQYV. The CDR3 DNA follows: TGTGCCAGCAGTGGGCCACAATACGAGCAGTACGTC.

This clonotype was observed a few times. As DNA, the CDR3 is TGTGCCAGCAGCGTACAGGGTCTTGCCGGGGAGCTGTTTTTT. It codes for CASSVQGLAGELFF. The J gene is TRBJ2-2, the V gene TRBV9, with D possibly being TRBD1 (5 bases). CDR3 length equals 14 residues. The V end lost 1 base, the J end lost 6 bases, and 10 bases lay between the germline ends. The germline V gene encodes CDR1 SGDLS and CDR2 YYNGEE. The variable domain in full, with the rest retrieved from reference TRBV9 and TRBJ2-2, is DSGVTQTPKHLITATGQRVTLRCSPRSGDLSVYWYQQSLDQGLQFLIQYYNGEERAKGNILERFSAQQFPDLHSELNLSSLELGDSALYFCASSVQGLAGELFFGEGSRLTVL.

This clonotype was counted between two and nine times. The chain couples TRBV5-1 to TRBJ1-1; tentative D call: TRBD1 (6 bases). The CDR3 spans 15 residues. Trimming left V 3 bases short and J 4 bases short, with 16 bases between. From germline, CDR1 is SGHRS and CDR2 YFSETQ. CDR3 nucleotide sequence: TGCGCCAGCAGCTCCCAGGGGAATGAGGGCACTGAAGCTTTCTTT. Residues: CASSSQGNEGTEAFF.

This clonotype has just a few counts. V is TRBV7-6 and J is TRBJ2-7, with D unclear. Germline CDR1 reads SGHVS; CDR2 reads FNYEAQ. V lost 4 bases, J lost 2 bases, and 12 bases lay in between. The length of the CDR3 is 14 residues. The CDR3 DNA reads TGTGCCAGCAGCTCAACTCCCGGACCCTACGAGCAGTACTTC. Its protein product is CASSSTPGPYEQYF.

This clonotype was counted at least ten times. V gene TRBV7-9 combines with J gene TRBJ2-1; D gene uncertain. V was clipped by 1 base and J by 5 bases, with 6 bases between them. This CDR3 contains 13 residues. Germline V gene sequence: CDR1 SEHNR, CDR2 FQNEAQ (reference sequence). DNA for the CDR3: TGTGCCAGCAGCTTAGGTTCCCACAATGAGCAGTTCTTC. It is translated as CASSLGSHNEQFF.

This clonotype was seen only a few times. V gene TRBV5-1 combines with J gene TRBJ1-3; D gene uncertain. The CDR3 is 18 residues long. Germline CDR1 reads SGHRS; CDR2 reads YFSETQ. The V gene lost 0 bases and the J gene lost 7 bases, with 23 bases spanning the gap. CDR3 coding DNA: TGCGCCAGCAGCTTGGGGTTTGAACAAACAATGAAGCGGAACACCATATATTTT. Protein sequence: CASSLGFEQTMKRNTIYF.